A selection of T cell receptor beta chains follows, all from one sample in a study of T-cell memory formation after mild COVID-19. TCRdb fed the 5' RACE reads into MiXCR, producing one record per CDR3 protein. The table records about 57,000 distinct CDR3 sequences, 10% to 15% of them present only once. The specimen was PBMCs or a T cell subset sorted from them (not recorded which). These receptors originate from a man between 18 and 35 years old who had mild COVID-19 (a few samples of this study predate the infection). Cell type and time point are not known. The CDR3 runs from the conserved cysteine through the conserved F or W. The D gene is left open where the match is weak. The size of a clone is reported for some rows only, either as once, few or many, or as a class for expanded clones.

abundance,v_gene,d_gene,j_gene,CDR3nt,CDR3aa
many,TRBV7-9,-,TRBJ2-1,TGTGCCAGCAGCTTGGGCAATGAGCAGTTCTTC,CASSLGNEQFF
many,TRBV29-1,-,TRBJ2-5,TGCAGCGTTGTATCCAGCAAAGAGACCCAGTACTTC,CSVVSSKETQYF
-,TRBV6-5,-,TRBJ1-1,TGTGCCAGCAGCGGGAGGTTTCGTAACACTGAAGCTTTCTTT,CASSGRFRNTEAFF
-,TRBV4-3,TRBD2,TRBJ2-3,TGCGCCAGCAGCCAAGAACTAGCGGGGGGCCCGACAGATACGCAGTATTTT,CASSQELAGGPTDTQYF
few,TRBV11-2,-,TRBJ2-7,TGTGCCAGCAGCTCCGGGGGGCCAACCTACGAGCAGTACTTC,CASSSGGPTYEQYF
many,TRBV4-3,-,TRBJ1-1,TGCGCCAGCAGCCAAGATATTTCTGGGAGCAGTGAAGCTTTCTTT,CASSQDISGSSEAFF
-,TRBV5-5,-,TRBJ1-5,TGTGCCAGCAGCTTGGGGGACCGGAATCAGCCCCAGCATTTT,CASSLGDRNQPQHF
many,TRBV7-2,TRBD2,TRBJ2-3,TGTGCCAGCAGCTCCGAGCGGGAGGATACGCAGTATTTT,CASSSEREDTQYF
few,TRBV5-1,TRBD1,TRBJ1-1,TGCGCCAGCAGCGCACAGGGGGCGATAGCTGAAGCTTTCTTT,CASSAQGAIAEAFF
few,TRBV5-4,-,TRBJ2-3,TGTGCCAGCAGCTTGGACCTTTGGGATACGCAGTATTTT,CASSLDLWDTQYF
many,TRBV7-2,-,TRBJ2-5,TGTGCCAGCAGCTTAGAGGGGGGGCGAAAGACCCAGTACTTC,CASSLEGGRKTQYF
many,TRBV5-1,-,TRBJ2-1,TGCGCCAGCTTCACGAGCGGTACCTACAATGAGCAGTTCTTC,CASFTSGTYNEQFF
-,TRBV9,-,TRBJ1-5,TGTGCCAGCACCGAGGTGTACCTGGGTGGGGCCCTTAATCAGCCCCAGCATTTT,CASTEVYLGGALNQPQHF
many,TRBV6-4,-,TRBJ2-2,TGTGCCAGCAGTGACTCGGGGGATACCGGGGAGCTGTTTTTT,CASSDSGDTGELFF